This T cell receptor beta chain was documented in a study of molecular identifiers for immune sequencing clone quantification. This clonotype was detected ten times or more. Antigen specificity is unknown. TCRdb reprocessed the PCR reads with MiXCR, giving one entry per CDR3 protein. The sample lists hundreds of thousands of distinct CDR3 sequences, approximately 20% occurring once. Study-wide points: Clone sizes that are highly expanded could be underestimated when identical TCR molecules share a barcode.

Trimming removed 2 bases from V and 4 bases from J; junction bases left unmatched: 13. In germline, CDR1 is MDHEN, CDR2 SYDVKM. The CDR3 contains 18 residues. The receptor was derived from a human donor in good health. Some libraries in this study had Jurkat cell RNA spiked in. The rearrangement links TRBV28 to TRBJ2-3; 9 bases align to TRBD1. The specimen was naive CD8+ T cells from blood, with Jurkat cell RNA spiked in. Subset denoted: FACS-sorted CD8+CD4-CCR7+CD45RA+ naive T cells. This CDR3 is CASSLPKPGQGFPDTQYF. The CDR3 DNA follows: TGTGCCAGCAGTTTACCTAAACCGGGACAGGGATTTCCAGATACGCAGTATTTT. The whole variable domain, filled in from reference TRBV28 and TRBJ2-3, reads DVKVTQSSRYLVKRTGEKVFLECVQDMDHENMFWYRQDPGLGLRLIYFSYDVKMKEKGDIPEGYSVSREKKERFSLILESASTNQTSMYLCASSLPKPGQGFPDTQYFGPGTRLTVL.